The T cell receptor beta chain under discussion was sequenced for a study of identical twins. V gave up 6 bases and J gave up 8 bases, with 27 bases separating them. This CDR3 spans 17 amino acids. In germline, CDR1 is SGHRS, CDR2 YFSETQ. This clonotype was seen a handful of times. Each CDR3 protein is one row after TCRdb ran MiXCR on the 5' RACE reads. The data show around 960,000 distinct CDR3 sequences, around 12% seen once. These data were also filed under a second study, of yellow fever vaccine responses in identical twins.

The rearrangement links TRBV5-1 to TRBJ2-1; D assignment may be TRBD1 or TRBD2 (6 bases each). This TCR came from a woman aged 18 to 35 in good health. What was sequenced was PBMCs. CDR3 coding DNA: TGCGCCAGCAATTCCGCCGGGGGCATCTTAGGGTTTGATGAGCAGTTCTTC. It codes for CASNSAGGILGFDEQFF. The variable domain in full, with the rest retrieved from reference TRBV5-1 and TRBJ2-1, is KAGVTQTPRYLIKTRGQQVTLSCSPISGHRSVSWYQQTPGQGLQFLFEYFSETQRNKGNFPGRFSGRQFSNSRSEMNVSTLELGDSALYLCASNSAGGILGFDEQFFGPGTRLTVL.